These 11 T cell receptor beta chains share one sample of origin, sequenced in a study of T cell repertoires in cytomegalovirus infection. MiXCR, run by TCRdb on the reads, gives a single entry per CDR3 protein. Here the sample spans some 560,000 distinct CDR3 sequences, 40% being singletons. Antigen specificity for these receptors is unknown. Sequencing used cultured PBMCs, obtained from culture after CMV antigen stimulation. The receptors were sampled from a human donor in good health (CMV status not recorded). Some clones in this sample may be carry-over from other donors' samples.

Here the CDR3 DNA reads TGCAGTGCTAGAGATCCCCTGAGCGGTGGAGCTTTCTTT. Residues: CSARDPLSGGAFF. The gene calls are TRBV20-1 and TRBJ1-1; D is ambiguous. The V and J ends lost 0 bases and 10 bases respectively, with 15 bases between them. Germline values: CDR1 DFQATT, CDR2 SNEGSKA (reference sequence). The CDR3 covers 13 residues.

V and J are TRBV11-2 and TRBJ2-1; 13 bases align to TRBD2. Germline V CDR1 and CDR2: SGHAT, FQNNGV. The CDR3 runs to 16 residues. J gave up 9 bases and V 5 bases, and 10 bases lay outside the gene matches. CDR3 nucleotides: TGTGCCAGCAGCCGGACTAGCGGGAGTGCAGGTGGTGAGCAGTTCTTC. Translated: CASSRTSGSAGGEQFF.

This clonotype was seen a handful of times. V gene TRBV7-2 combines with J gene TRBJ2-1, with D possibly matching TRBD2 (5 bases). From germline, CDR1 is SGHTA and CDR2 FQGNSA. Trimming shortened V by 1 base and J by 4 bases, and 8 bases separated the two germline ends. The CDR3 runs to 14 residues. The CDR3 protein is CASSLETGYNEQFF. For the CDR3, the DNA is TGTGCCAGCAGCTTAGAAACGGGATACAATGAGCAGTTCTTC.

This clonotype appeared a few times. This sequence joins TRBV6-2 or TRBV6-3 and TRBJ2-5; D is unresolved. The germline V and J ends were trimmed by 0 bases and 4 bases, with 9 bases remaining between them. Germline assignment: CDR1 MNHEY and CDR2 SVGEGT. The CDR3 consists of 14 residues. DNA of the CDR3: TGTGCCAGCAGTTACTCGCCACCAGGAGAGACCCAGTACTTC. It translates to CASSYSPPGETQYF.

The CDR3 region is CASRSGLKTQYF. The CDR3 nucleotides are TGTGCCAGCAGGTCGGGGTTAAAGACCCAGTACTTC. The V gene is TRBV28, the J gene TRBJ2-5, with D possibly matching TRBD2 (5 bases). The CDR3 is 12 amino acids. Germline CDR1 reads MDHEN; CDR2 reads SYDVKM. V was pared by 6 bases and J by 6 bases, with 11 bases between.

This chain uses TRBV6-1 with TRBJ2-7, with D perhaps matching TRBD2 (5 bases). The CDR3 has 14 residues. The V gene lost 3 bases and the J gene lost 3 bases, with 12 bases spanning the gap. The germline V gene encodes CDR1 MNHNS and CDR2 SASEGT. The CDR3 region is CASSDRDGIYEQYF. CDR3 nucleotide sequence: TGTGCCAGCAGTGACCGCGACGGGATCTACGAGCAGTACTTC.

This clonotype was detected only a few times. The chain employs TRBV11-2 and TRBJ2-1; D is ambiguous. The V gene lost 0 bases and the J gene lost 9 bases, with 9 bases spanning the gap. CDR3 size: 13 residues. CDR1 is SGHAT, CDR2 FQNNGV, per germline. CDR3 residues: CASSLENRIEQFF. The CDR3 nucleotides are TGTGCCAGCAGCTTAGAAAACCGGATTGAGCAGTTCTTC.

This sequence joins TRBV27 and TRBJ1-6; D unresolved. This CDR3 comprises 18 residues. Trimming removed 0 bases from V and 0 bases from J, with 12 bases in between. Germline values: CDR1 MNHEY, CDR2 SMNVEV (reference sequence). As DNA, the CDR3 is TGTGCCAGCAGTTTATCGGGTCTACGACGCTCCTATAATTCACCCCTCCACTTT. Its protein is CASSLSGLRRSYNSPLHF.

The rearrangement uses TRBV6-1 and TRBJ2-1; either TRBD1 or TRBD2 may supply D (5 bases each). Trimming pared 5 bases from V and 2 bases from J, leaving 22 bases between. Germline CDR1 reads MNHNS; CDR2 reads SASEGT. The CDR3 totals 18 residues. The CDR3 loop reads CASSYHIWRGDPYNEQFF. The CDR3 nucleotides are TGTGCCAGCAGTTACCACATTTGGCGAGGGGATCCCTACAATGAGCAGTTCTTC.

J is TRBJ1-1 and V is TRBV6-7; D is possibly TRBD1 (5 bases). TRBV6-7 is filed as an ORF, its function uncertain. Trimming shortened V by 2 bases and J by 1 base, and 11 bases separated the two germline ends. The CDR3 totals 15 residues. DNA of the CDR3: TGTGCCAGCAGTTACGGGGGACCGTGGAACACTGAAGCTTTCTTT. This translates into CASSYGGPWNTEAFF.

In this sample, this clonotype turned up a few times. The V gene is TRBV19, the J gene TRBJ1-5; the D gene is possibly TRBD1 (5 bases). CDR1 and CDR2 (germline): LNHDA, SQIVND (reference sequence). The V gene lost 5 bases and the J gene lost 10 bases, with 15 bases spanning the gap. The CDR3 contains 13 residues. CDR3 residues: CASSLSRGLPQHF. CDR3 sequence (DNA): TGTGCCAGTAGTTTATCAAGGGGTCTCCCCCAGCATTTT.